Given below is one T cell receptor beta chain in context. Sequencing of TCR beta was carried out in blood CD8+ and CD4+ T cells. The CD8+ and CD4+ T cells were negatively isolated, with the TEMRA cells enriched by FACS. This sample was taken from a study of CD8 T cells in Susac syndrome. The CDR3 runs to 13 residues. Per germline, CDR1 SGDLS and CDR2 YYNGEE. V was shortened by 2 bases and J by 8 bases, with 13 bases between the two germline ends. With random hexamers, reverse transcription was performed on about 0.5 to 1 ug of RNA. Across 54 Vbeta and 13 Jbeta, immunoSEQ multiplex PCR amplified TCR beta CDR3. TCRdb re-called the immunoSEQ multiplex PCR reads with MiXCR, one entry per CDR3 protein. Seen here are some 220,000 distinct CDR3 sequences, 95% observed once, and the top ten hold 0.08% to 0.095%.

Sequencing was done on a sample of CD4+ T cells from PBMCs. The sequence was collected from a human donor with multiple sclerosis. V gene TRBV9 combines with J gene TRBJ1-2; D unclear. Here the CDR3 DNA reads TGTGCCAGCAGCGTTTCAGGCCTGGGGGGCTACACCTTC. Its protein product is CASSVSGLGGYTF.